The 25 T cell receptor beta chains below all came from one sample that was sequenced in a study of T cells in Graves' hyperthyroidism and ophthalmopathy. From RNA transcripts, TCR beta CDR3 regions were amplified. With the HTBI primer set, the TCR CDR3 went through a first round of RT-PCR. TCRdb passed the multiplex PCR reads through MiXCR, listing each CDR3 protein once. The sample carries some 350,000 distinct CDR3 sequences, about 13% recorded once. Sequencing used blood. The source of these receptors is a woman aged 40 to 50 with Graves' ophthalmopathy.

V gene TRBV5-4 combines with J gene TRBJ1-2; TRBD1 might be the D (6 bases). The CDR3 spans 14 residues. Germline V CDR1 and CDR2: SGHNT, YYREEE (reference sequence). Trimming left V 2 bases short and J 4 bases short, with 12 bases between. The CDR3 protein is CASSFRGSVYGYTF. CDR3 coding DNA: TGTGCCAGCAGCTTTAGGGGGTCCGTCTATGGCTACACCTTC.

This rearrangement joins TRBV4-1 to TRBJ2-1; 8 bases fit TRBD2. J was trimmed by 3 bases and V by 2 bases; bases with no gene match: 6. This CDR3 is built from 16 residues. The germline V gene encodes CDR1 MGHRA and CDR2 YSYEKL. CDR3 residues: CASSQRDSGDYNEQFF. CDR3 nucleotide sequence: TGCGCCAGCAGCCAAAGGGATAGCGGGGACTACAATGAGCAGTTCTTC.

V gene TRBV3-1 combines with J gene TRBJ1-2; 7 bases align to TRBD1. Trimming cost V 1 base and J 7 bases; bases outside gene matches: 6. Germline V lookup: CDR1 LGHDT, CDR2 YNNKEL (reference sequence). This CDR3 comprises 14 residues. The CDR3 nucleotides are TGTGCCAGCAGCCAAGGGGGACAGAGTTCTGGCTACACCTTC. Its protein product is CASSQGGQSSGYTF.

This clonotype was found a few times. V and J are TRBV29-1 and TRBJ2-2; D possibly corresponds to TRBD1 (5 bases). This CDR3 is 17 amino acids long. Germline CDR1 and CDR2: SQVTM and ANQGSEA. V gave up 7 bases and J gave up 0 bases, with 21 bases separating them. In DNA form, the CDR3 reads TGCAGCGCCCTGGAGTTAAGTTGGACATCGAACACCGGGGAGCTGTTTTTT. Protein: CSALELSWTSNTGELFF.

This clonotype has a count of ten or more. The J gene is TRBJ2-1, the V gene TRBV15, with 8 bases aligning to TRBD2. Trimming at V came to 8 bases and at J to 4 bases, leaving 13 bases not matched to a gene. The CDR3 sequence is 16 residues long. Germline V gene sequence: CDR1 LNHNV, CDR2 YYDKDF (reference sequence). CDR3 sequence (DNA): TGTGCCACCGCCTGGAGCGTAGCGGGACCTTACAATGAGCAGTTCTTC. Encoded protein: CATAWSVAGPYNEQFF.

This clonotype was picked up many times. The chain links TRBV2 to TRBJ2-3; 8 bases match TRBD1. V lost 4 bases and J lost 2; bases outside the gene matches: 5. The germline gives CDR1 SNHLY, CDR2 FYNNEI. The CDR3 sequence is 15 residues long. The chain's CDR3 is CASSVGTGHTDTQYF. The CDR3 coding sequence is TGTGCCAGCAGTGTGGGGACAGGACACACAGATACGCAGTATTTT.

This clonotype was counted many times. The V and J genes are TRBV12-3 or TRBV12-4 and TRBJ2-2; D gene ambiguous. The CDR3 is 15 residues long. V lost 3 bases to trimming and J lost 6 bases, with 14 bases between them. CDR3 region: CASSFLRLGSGELFF. CDR3 bases: TGTGCCAGCAGTTTCCTTCGACTTGGTTCCGGGGAGCTGTTTTTT.

This clonotype was found many times. The chain joins TRBV6-6 to TRBJ2-2; 10 bases map to TRBD2. J lost 7 bases, V lost 2 bases, and 16 bases had no gene match. The CDR3 is made up of 19 amino acids. Germline V CDR1 and CDR2: MNHNY, SVGAGI (reference sequence). CDR3 amino acids: CASSYGSGPGSGGYGELFF. In DNA form, the CDR3 reads TGTGCCAGCAGTTACGGGTCTGGGCCCGGTAGCGGGGGGTACGGGGAGCTGTTTTTT.

This clonotype showed up many times. The V and J genes are TRBV2 and TRBJ2-2; the D gene is possibly TRBD2 (6 bases). Trimming shortened V by 6 bases and J by 1 base, and 15 bases separated the two germline ends. This CDR3 region has 16 residues. Germline loops: CDR1 SNHLY, CDR2 FYNNEI. CDR3 in amino acids: CASREVGGRNTGELFF. As DNA, the CDR3 is TGTGCCAGCAGAGAGGTGGGGGGACGGAACACCGGGGAGCTGTTTTTT.

This clonotype has only a few counts. The V call is TRBV20-1, the J call TRBJ2-7; no clear D gene. Per the germline V gene, CDR1 is DFQATT and CDR2 is SNEGSKA (reference sequence). There are 12 residues in the CDR3. The V gene lost 3 bases and the J gene lost 3 bases, with 9 bases spanning the gap. The DNA of the CDR3 is TGCAGTGCTAGTTTAGGATTCTACGAGCAGTACTTC. Amino acid sequence: CSASLGFYEQYF.

The rearrangement links TRBV29-1 to TRBJ2-2; 12 bases fit TRBD1. Germline lookup yields CDR1 SQVTM and CDR2 ANQGSEA. The CDR3 loop spans 14 amino acids. Trimming cost V 5 bases and J 6 bases; bases outside gene matches: 4. CDR3 DNA sequence: TGCAGCGTTCAAGGGACAGGGGGCTCCGGGGAGCTGTTTTTT. This codes for CSVQGTGGSGELFF.

This clonotype was observed a few times. V gene TRBV5-5 combines with J gene TRBJ2-7; 8 nucleotides line up with TRBD1. Trimming took 3 bases from V and 1 from J; bases not matched to a gene: 15. Germline V gives CDR1 SGHKS, CDR2 YYEKEE (reference sequence). This CDR3 is 18 amino acids long. As DNA, the CDR3 is TGTGCCAGCAGCTGGGGCGCGCCAGGGGGCAGGACGTCCTACGAGCAGTACTTC. It translates to CASSWGAPGGRTSYEQYF. The entire variable domain, with the rest obtained from reference TRBV5-5 and TRBJ2-7, is as follows: DAGVTQSPTHLIKTRGQQVTLRCSPISGHKSVSWYQQVLGQGPQFIFQYYEKEERGRGNFPDRFSARQFPNYSSELNVNALLLGDSALYLCASSWGAPGGRTSYEQYFGPGTRLTVT.

The rearrangement links TRBV15 to TRBJ2-4; tentatively, D is TRBD1 or TRBD2 (5 bases each). Between the trimmed V and J ends, which lost 0 bases and 0 bases, there was a span of 15 bases. This CDR3 contains 18 residues. The germline V gene has CDR1 LNHNV and CDR2 YYDKDF (reference sequence). CDR3 nucleotide sequence: TGTGCCACCAGCAGAGATTCCCTCGGGGCGCGAGCCAAAAACATTCAGTACTTC. It yields the protein CATSRDSLGARAKNIQYF.

This clonotype was counted at least ten times. The chain joins TRBV6-6 to TRBJ1-6, with no clear D. Germline loops: CDR1 MNHNY, CDR2 SVGAGI (reference sequence). Trimming removed 0 bases from V and 7 bases from J, with 4 bases in between. There are 13 residues in the CDR3. CDR3 protein: CASSYSVNSPLHF. Here the CDR3 DNA reads TGTGCCAGCAGTTACTCGGTCAATTCACCCCTCCACTTT.

The rearrangement links TRBV2 to TRBJ1-2; D is undetermined. Trimming removed 5 bases at V and 1 base at J, with 29 bases between. The CDR3 runs 20 residues. Germline V gene lookup returns CDR1 SNHLY and CDR2 FYNNEI. The CDR3 nucleotides are TGTGCCAGCAGTTCCTACTCGATATCGGATTACAGAGGGAGTAACTATGGCTACACCTTC. This encodes CASSSYSISDYRGSNYGYTF. Full variable domain (outside the CDR3, taken from reference TRBV2 and TRBJ1-2): EPEVTQTPSHQVTQMGQEVILRCVPISNHLYFYWYRQILGQKVEFLVSFYNNEISEKSEIFDDQFSVERPDGSNFTLKIRSTKLEDSAMYFCASSSYSISDYRGSNYGYTFGSGTRLTVV.

The rearrangement uses TRBV5-8 and TRBJ2-1, with 11 bases matching TRBD2. V shed 0 bases and J 1 base; nucleotides not matched to a gene: 6. The germline V gene encodes CDR1 SGHTS and CDR2 YDEGEE. CDR3 length: 18 amino acids. CDR3 region: CASSLATSGSWSYNEQFF. The CDR3 DNA reads TGTGCCAGCAGCTTGGCCACTAGCGGGAGTTGGTCCTACAATGAGCAGTTCTTC.

The V and J genes are TRBV7-8 and TRBJ2-1; D possibly corresponds to TRBD2 (6 bases). V lost 1 base to trimming and J lost 4 bases, with 11 bases between them. Germline CDR1 is SGHVS and CDR2 is FQNEAQ. The CDR3 extends over 15 amino acids. The chain's CDR3 is CASSLERRAYNEQFF. CDR3 coding DNA: TGTGCCAGCAGCTTAGAGCGGAGGGCATACAATGAGCAGTTCTTC. Full variable domain (outside the CDR3, taken from reference TRBV7-8 and TRBJ2-1): GAGVSQSPRYKVAKRGQDVALRCDPISGHVSLFWYQQALGQGPEFLTYFQNEAQLDKSGLPSDRFFAERPEGSVSTLKIQRTQQEDSAVYLCASSLERRAYNEQFFGPGTRLTVL.

Concerning this clonotype: The junction departs from the called germline gene at one end, perhaps through a read error. This chain links TRBV20-1 with TRBJ2-7, with 12 bases fitting TRBD2. CDR3 size: 19 residues. The germline V gene encodes CDR1 DFQATT and CDR2 SNEGSKA (reference sequence). The CDR3 nucleotides are TGCGGTGCTAGAGGGGCTGCTAGCGGGGGGGCAAGGAGCTCCTACGAGCAGTACTTC. Its protein is CGARGAASGGARSSYEQYF.

This clonotype was seen many times. V gene TRBV2 combines with J gene TRBJ2-7, with 9 bases lining up with TRBD1. Germline CDR1 is SNHLY and CDR2 is FYNNEI. This CDR3 contains 14 residues. V lost 4 bases to trimming and J lost 8 bases; unmatched junction nucleotides: 9. The CDR3 DNA is TGTGCCAGCAGTGGGGGACAGGGAATGTATAAGCAGTACTTC. This sequence encodes CASSGGQGMYKQYF.

J is TRBJ2-5 and V is TRBV11-2; tentatively, D is TRBD2 (5 bases). This CDR3 is built from 15 residues. The V end lost 5 bases, the J end lost 2 bases, and 15 bases lay between the germline ends. CDR1 SGHAT and CDR2 FQNNGV come from the germline V gene. The CDR3 region has the DNA TGTGCCAGCAGCCTCACTAGATTCAGACAAGAGACCCAGTACTTC. Protein product: CASSLTRFRQETQYF. Complete variable domain (other parts from reference TRBV11-2 and TRBJ2-5): EAGVAQSPRYKIIEKRQSVAFWCNPISGHATLYWYQQILGQGPKLLIQFQNNGVVDDSQLPKDRFSAERLKGVDSTLKIQPAKLEDSAVYLCASSLTRFRQETQYFGPGTRLLVL.

This clonotype came up many times. The chain recombines TRBV15 with TRBJ1-5; D gene ambiguous. Trimming took off 3 bases at V and 2 bases at J, with 2 bases between the two ends. Germline V lookup: CDR1 LNHNV, CDR2 YYDKDF (reference sequence). CDR3 length equals 12 residues. The CDR3 nucleotides are TGTGCCACCAGCAGGGGCAATCAGCCCCAGCATTTT. It is translated as CATSRGNQPQHF.

This clonotype was recorded at least ten times. The rearrangement joins TRBV20-1 to TRBJ2-1, with 8 bases matching TRBD2. V lost 1 base and J lost 7; bases outside the gene matches: 21. The CDR3 is 19 amino acids. The germline V gene encodes CDR1 DFQATT and CDR2 SNEGSKA (reference sequence). The CDR3: CSARGDHLERGTRGNEQFF. Written as DNA, the CDR3 is TGCAGTGCTAGAGGCGATCACCTCGAACGCGGGACTAGGGGGAATGAGCAGTTCTTC.

This clonotype has at least ten counts. The chain recombines TRBV5-1 with TRBJ2-7, with D tentatively TRBD1 (5 bases). The CDR3 is made up of 14 amino acids. V was clipped by 0 bases and J by 2 bases, with 9 bases between them. The germline V gene has CDR1 SGHRS and CDR2 YFSETQ. CDR3 amino acids: CASSLADSTYEQYF. CDR3 nucleotides: TGCGCCAGCAGCTTGGCCGACAGCACCTACGAGCAGTACTTC.

This clonotype was found a few times. The chain is built from TRBV5-4 and TRBJ2-3; unclear D gene. This CDR3 is 13 amino acids long. V dropped 0 bases and J dropped 4 bases, with 6 bases sitting between them. CDR1 is SGHNT, CDR2 YYREEE, per germline (reference sequence). The CDR3 sequence is CASSLGRSDTQYF. CDR3 in DNA: TGTGCCAGCAGCTTGGGGCGGTCAGATACGCAGTATTTT.

The chain combines TRBV5-1 with TRBJ1-3; D might be TRBD1 (5 bases). The CDR3 covers 15 residues. Germline values: CDR1 SGHRS, CDR2 YFSETQ. Trimming removed 6 bases at V and 2 bases at J, with 15 bases between. CDR3 region: CASKQDIGPGNTIYF. The DNA for the CDR3 is TGCGCCAGCAAACAGGACATTGGACCTGGAAACACCATATATTTT.